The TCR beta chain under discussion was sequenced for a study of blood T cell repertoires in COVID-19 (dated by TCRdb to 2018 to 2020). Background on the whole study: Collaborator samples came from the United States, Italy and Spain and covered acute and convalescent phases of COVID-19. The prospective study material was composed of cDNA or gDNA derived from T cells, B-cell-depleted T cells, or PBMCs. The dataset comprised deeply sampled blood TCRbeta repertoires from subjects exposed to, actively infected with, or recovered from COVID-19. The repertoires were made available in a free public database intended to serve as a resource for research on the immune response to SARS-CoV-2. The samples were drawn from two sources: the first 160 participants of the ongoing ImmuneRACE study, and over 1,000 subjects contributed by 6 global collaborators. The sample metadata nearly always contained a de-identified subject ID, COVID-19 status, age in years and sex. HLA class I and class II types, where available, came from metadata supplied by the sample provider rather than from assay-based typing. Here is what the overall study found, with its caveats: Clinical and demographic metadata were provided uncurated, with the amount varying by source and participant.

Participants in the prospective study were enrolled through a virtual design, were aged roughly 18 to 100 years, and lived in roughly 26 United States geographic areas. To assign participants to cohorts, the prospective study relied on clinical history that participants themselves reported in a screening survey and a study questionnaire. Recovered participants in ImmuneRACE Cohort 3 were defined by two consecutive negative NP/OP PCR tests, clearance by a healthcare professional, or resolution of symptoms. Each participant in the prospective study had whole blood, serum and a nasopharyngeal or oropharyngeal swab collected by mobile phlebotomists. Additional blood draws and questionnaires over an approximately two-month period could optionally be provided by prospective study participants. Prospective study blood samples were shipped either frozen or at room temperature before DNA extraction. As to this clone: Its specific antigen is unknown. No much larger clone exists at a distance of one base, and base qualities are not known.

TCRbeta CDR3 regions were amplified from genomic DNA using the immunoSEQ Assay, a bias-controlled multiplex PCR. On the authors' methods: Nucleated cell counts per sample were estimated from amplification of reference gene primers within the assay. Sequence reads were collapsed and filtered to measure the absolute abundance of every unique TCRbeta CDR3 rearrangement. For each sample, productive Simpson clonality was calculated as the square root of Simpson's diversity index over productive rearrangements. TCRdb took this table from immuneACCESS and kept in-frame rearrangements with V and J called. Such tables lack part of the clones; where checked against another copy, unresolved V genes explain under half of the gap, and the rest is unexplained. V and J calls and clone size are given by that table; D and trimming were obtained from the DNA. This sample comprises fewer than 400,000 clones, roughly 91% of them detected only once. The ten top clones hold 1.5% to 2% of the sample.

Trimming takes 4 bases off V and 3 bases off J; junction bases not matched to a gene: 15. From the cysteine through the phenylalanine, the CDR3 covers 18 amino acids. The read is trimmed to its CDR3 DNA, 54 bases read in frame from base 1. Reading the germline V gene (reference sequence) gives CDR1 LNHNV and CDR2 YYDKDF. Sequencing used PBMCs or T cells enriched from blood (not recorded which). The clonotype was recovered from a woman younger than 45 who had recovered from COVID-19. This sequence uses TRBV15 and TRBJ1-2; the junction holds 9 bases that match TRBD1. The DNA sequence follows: TGTGCCACCAGCACAAGTATTGGGACAGGGAAACACTACTATGGCTACACCTTC. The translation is CATSTSIGTGKHYYGYTF.